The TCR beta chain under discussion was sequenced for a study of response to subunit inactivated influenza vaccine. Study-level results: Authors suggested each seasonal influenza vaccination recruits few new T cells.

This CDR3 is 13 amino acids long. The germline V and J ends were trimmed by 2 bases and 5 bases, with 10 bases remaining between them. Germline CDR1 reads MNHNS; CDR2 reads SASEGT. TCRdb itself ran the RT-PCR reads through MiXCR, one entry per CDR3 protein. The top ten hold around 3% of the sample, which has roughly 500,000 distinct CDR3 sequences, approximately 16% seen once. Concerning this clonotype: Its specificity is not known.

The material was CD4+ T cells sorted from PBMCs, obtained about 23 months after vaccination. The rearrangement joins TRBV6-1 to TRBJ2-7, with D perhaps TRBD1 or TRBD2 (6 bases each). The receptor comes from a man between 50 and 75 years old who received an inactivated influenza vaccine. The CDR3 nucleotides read TGTGCCAGCAGTGAAACAGGGAGGAACGAGCAGTACTTC. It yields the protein CASSETGRNEQYF.